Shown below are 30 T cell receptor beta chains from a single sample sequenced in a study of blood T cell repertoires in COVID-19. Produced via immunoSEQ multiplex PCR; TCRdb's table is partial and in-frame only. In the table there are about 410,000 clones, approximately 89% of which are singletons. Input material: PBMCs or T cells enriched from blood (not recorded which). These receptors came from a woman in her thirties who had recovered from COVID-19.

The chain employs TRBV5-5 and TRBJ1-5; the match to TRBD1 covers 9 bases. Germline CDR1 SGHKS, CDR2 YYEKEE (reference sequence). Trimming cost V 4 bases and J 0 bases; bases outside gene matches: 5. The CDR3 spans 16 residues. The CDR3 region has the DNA TGTGCCAGCAGCCTGACAGGGGGAGATAGCAATCAGCCCCAGCATTTT. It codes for CASSLTGGDSNQPQHF.

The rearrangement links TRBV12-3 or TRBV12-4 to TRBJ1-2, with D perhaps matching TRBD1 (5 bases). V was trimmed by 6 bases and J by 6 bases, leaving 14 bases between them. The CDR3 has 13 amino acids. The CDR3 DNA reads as TGTGCCAGCAGCCTGACAGTTTCGAATGGCTACACCTTC. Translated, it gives CASSLTVSNGYTF.

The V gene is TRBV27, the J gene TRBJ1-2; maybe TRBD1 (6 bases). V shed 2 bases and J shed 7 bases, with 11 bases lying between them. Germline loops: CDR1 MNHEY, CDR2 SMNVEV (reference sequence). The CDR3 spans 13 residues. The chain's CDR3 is CASSLKQGVGYTF. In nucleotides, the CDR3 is TGTGCCAGCAGTTTAAAACAGGGTGTTGGCTACACCTTC.

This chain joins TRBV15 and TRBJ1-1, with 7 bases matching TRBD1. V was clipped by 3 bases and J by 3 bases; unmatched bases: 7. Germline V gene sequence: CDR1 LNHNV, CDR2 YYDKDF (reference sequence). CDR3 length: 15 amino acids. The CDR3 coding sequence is TGTGCCACCAGCAGGGCAGGGGGACGGTACACTGAAGCTTTCTTT. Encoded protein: CATSRAGGRYTEAFF.

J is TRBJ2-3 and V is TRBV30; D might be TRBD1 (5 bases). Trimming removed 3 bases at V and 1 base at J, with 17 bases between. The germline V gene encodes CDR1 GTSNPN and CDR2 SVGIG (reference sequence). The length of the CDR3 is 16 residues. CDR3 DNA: TGTGCCTGGAGGCCGAAACAGGCTTCAGGCACAGATACGCAGTATTTT. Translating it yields CAWRPKQASGTDTQYF.

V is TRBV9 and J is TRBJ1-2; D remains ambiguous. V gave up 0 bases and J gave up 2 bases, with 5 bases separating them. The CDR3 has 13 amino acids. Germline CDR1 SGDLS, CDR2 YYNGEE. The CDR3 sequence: CASSVDTNYGYTF. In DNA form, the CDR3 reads TGTGCCAGCAGCGTAGACACGAACTATGGCTACACCTTC.

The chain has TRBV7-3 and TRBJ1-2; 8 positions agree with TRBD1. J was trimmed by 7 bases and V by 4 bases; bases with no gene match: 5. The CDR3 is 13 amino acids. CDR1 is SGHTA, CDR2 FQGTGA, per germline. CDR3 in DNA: TGTGCCAGCAGCTCCCCTGACAGGGGTGGCTACACCTTC. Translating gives CASSSPDRGGYTF.

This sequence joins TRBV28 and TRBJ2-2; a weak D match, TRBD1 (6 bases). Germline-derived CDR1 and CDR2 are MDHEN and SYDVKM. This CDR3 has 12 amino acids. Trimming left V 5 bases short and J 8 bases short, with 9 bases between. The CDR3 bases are TGTGCCAGCAGTCCAGGGGCAGGGGAGCTGTTTTTT. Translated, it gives CASSPGAGELFF.

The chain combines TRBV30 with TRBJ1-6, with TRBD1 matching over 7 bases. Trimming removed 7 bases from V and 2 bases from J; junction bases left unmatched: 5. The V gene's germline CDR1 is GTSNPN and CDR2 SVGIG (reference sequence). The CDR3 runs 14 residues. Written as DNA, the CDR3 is TGTGCCTACCGACAGGGCCCCTATAATTCACCCCTCCACTTT. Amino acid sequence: CAYRQGPYNSPLHF.

The CDR3 nucleotides are TGTGCCAGCAGTTTGGTTGCGAAGGATACGCAGTATTTT. Its protein product is CASSLVAKDTQYF. The rearrangement joins TRBV27 to TRBJ2-3; D is ambiguous. Germline V gives CDR1 MNHEY, CDR2 SMNVEV (reference sequence). Trimming stripped 3 bases from V and 6 bases from J, with 10 bases between. The CDR3 runs 13 residues.

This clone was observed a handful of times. The CDR3 sequence: CASSLRGGKNEKLFF. The CDR3 DNA reads as TGCGCCAGCAGCTTAAGAGGCGGTAAAAATGAAAAACTGTTTTTT. The J gene is TRBJ1-4, the V gene TRBV5-1; D remains ambiguous. CDR3 size: 15 residues. Germline CDR1 is SGHRS and CDR2 is YFSETQ. V was shortened by 2 bases and J by 5 bases, with 13 bases between the two germline ends.

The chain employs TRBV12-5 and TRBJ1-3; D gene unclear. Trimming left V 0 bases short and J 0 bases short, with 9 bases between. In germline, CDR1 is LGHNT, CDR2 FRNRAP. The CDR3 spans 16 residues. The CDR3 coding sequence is TGTGCTAGTGGTTTGGTCGTCGGACTCTCTGGAAACACCATATATTTT. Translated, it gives CASGLVVGLSGNTIYF.

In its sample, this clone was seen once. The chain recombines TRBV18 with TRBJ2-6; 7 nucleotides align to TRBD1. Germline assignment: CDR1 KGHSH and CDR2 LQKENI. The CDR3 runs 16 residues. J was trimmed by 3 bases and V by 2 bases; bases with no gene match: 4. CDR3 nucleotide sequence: TGTGCCAGCTCACCAAAAACAGGGGATGGGGCCAACGTCCTGACTTTC. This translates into CASSPKTGDGANVLTF. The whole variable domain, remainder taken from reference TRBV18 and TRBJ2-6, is NAGVMQNPRHLVRRRGQEARLRCSPMKGHSHVYWYRQLPEEGLKFMVYLQKENIIDESGMPKERFSAEFPKEGPSILRIQQVVRGDSAAYFCASSPKTGDGANVLTFGAGSRLTVL.

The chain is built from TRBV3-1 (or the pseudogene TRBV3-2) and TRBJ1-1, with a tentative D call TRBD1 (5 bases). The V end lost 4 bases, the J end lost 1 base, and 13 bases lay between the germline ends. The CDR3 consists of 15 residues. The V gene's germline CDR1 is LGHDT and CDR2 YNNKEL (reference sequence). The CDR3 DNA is TGTGCCAGCAGCCTTTTACAGGACGGGAACACTGAAGCTTTCTTT. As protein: CASSLLQDGNTEAFF.

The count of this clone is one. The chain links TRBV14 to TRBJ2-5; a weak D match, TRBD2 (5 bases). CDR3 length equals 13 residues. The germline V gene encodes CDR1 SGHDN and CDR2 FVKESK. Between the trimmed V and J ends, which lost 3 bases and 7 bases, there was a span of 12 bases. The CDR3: CASSQISEGTQYF. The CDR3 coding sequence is TGTGCCAGCAGCCAGATCAGCGAGGGGACCCAGTACTTC. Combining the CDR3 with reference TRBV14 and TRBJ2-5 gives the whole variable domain EAGVTQFPSHSVIEKGQTVTLRCDPISGHDNLYWYRRVMGKEIKFLLHFVKESKQDESGMPNNRFLAERTGGTYSTLKVQPAELEDSGVYFCASSQISEGTQYFGPGTRLLVL.

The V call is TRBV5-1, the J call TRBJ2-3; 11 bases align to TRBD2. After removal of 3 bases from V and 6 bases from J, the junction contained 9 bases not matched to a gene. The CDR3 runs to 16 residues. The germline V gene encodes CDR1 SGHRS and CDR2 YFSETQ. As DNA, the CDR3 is TGCGCCAGCAGCTCGGGTCTAGCGGGAGGTTGGGATACGCAGTATTTT. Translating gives CASSSGLAGGWDTQYF. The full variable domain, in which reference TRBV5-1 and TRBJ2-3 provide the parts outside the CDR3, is KAGVTQTPRYLIKTRGQQVTLSCSPISGHRSVSWYQQTPGQGLQFLFEYFSETQRNKGNFPGRFSGRQFSNSRSEMNVSTLELGDSALYLCASSSGLAGGWDTQYFGPGTRLTVL.

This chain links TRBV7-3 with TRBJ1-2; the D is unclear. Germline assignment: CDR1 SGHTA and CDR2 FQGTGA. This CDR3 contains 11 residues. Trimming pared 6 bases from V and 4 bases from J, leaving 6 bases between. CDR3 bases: TGTGCCAGCAGTTCACTCTATGGCTACACCTTC. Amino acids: CASSSLYGYTF.

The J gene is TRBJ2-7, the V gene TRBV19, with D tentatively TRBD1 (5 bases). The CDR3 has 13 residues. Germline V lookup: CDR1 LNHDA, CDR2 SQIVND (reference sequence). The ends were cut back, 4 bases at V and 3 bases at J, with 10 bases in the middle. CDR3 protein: CASSRRQSYEQYF. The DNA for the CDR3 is TGTGCCAGTAGTAGAAGACAGAGCTACGAGCAGTACTTC.

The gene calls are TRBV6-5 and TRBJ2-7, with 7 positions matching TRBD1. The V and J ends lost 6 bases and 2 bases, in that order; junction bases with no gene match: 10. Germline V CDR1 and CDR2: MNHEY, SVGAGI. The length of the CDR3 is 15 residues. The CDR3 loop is CASRHTGVRTYEQYF. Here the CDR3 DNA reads TGTGCCAGCAGGCACACAGGGGTTAGGACCTACGAGCAGTACTTC.

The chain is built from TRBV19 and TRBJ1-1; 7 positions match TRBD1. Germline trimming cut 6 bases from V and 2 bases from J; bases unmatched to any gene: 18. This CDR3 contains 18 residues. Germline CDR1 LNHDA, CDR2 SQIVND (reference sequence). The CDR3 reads CASSKVTGKLGINTEAFF. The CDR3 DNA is TGTGCCAGTAGCAAGGTGACAGGGAAGCTAGGGATCAACACTGAAGCTTTCTTT.

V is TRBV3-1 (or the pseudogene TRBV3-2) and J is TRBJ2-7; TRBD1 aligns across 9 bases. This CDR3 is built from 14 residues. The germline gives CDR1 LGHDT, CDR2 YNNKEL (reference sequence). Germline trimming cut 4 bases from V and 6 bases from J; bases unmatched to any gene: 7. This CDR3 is CASSPRDRVFEQYF. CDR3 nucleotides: TGTGCCAGCAGCCCCCGGGACAGGGTCTTCGAGCAGTACTTC.

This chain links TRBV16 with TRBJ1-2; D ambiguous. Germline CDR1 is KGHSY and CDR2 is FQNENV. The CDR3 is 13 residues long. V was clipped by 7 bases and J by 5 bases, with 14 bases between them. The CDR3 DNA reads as TGTGCCAGCAAACCCGGCGGCGGTTATGGCTACACCTTC. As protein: CASKPGGGYGYTF.

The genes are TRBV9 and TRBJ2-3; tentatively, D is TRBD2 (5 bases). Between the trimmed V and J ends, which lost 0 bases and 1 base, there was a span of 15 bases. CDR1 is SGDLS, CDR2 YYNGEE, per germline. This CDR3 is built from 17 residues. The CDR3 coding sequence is TGTGCCAGCAGCGTAGCGATAGGTGGAGCGGGCACAGATACGCAGTATTTT. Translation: CASSVAIGGAGTDTQYF.

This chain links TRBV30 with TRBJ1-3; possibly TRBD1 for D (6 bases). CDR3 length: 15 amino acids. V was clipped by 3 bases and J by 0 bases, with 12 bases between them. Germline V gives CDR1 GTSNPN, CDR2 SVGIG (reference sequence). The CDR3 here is CAWRTRGNSGNTIYF. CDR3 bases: TGTGCCTGGAGGACCAGGGGCAACTCTGGAAACACCATATATTTT.

The CDR3 coding sequence is TGCGCCAGCAGCCAAGGCCTACAGGGGGCAAGCGGCTACACCTTC. Encoded protein: CASSQGLQGASGYTF. J is TRBJ1-2 and V is TRBV4-3; 9 bases map to TRBD1. V shed 1 base and J 8 bases; nucleotides not matched to a gene: 8. The CDR3 runs 15 residues. Germline CDR1 LGHNA, CDR2 YSLEER.

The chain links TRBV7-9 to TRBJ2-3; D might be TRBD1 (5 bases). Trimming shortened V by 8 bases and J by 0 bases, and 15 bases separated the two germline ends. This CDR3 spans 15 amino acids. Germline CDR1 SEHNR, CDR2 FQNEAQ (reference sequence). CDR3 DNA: TGTGCCAGCCCCTTAGACAGCCCTAGCACAGATACGCAGTATTTT. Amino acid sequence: CASPLDSPSTDTQYF.

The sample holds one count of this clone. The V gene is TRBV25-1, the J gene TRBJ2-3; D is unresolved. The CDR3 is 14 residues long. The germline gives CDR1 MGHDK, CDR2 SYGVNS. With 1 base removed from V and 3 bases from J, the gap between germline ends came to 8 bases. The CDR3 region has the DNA TGTGCCAGCAGTGAATCCCCGGAGACAGATACGCAGTATTTT. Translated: CASSESPETDTQYF.

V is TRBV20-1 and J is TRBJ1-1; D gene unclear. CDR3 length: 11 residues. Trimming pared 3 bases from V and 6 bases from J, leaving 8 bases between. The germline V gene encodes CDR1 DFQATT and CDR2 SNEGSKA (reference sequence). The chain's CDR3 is CSARDSAEAFF. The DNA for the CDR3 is TGCAGTGCTAGGGACTCAGCTGAAGCTTTCTTT.

The CDR3 loop reads CASSLIGRVSYNEQFF. The CDR3 nucleotides read TGCGCCAGCAGCTTGATCGGGCGGGTTTCCTACAATGAGCAGTTCTTC. The V gene is TRBV5-1, the J gene TRBJ2-1, with D perhaps matching TRBD2 (5 bases). Trimming took 1 base from V and 1 from J, leaving 12 bases between them. The CDR3 extends over 16 amino acids. Germline V gene data show CDR1 as SGHRS and CDR2 as YFSETQ.

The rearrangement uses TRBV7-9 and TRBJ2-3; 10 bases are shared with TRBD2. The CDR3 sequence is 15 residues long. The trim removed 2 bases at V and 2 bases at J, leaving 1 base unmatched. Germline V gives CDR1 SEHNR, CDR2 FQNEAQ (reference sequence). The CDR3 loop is CASSLTSGDTDTQYF. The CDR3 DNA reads TGTGCCAGCAGCTTAACTAGCGGGGACACAGATACGCAGTATTTT.